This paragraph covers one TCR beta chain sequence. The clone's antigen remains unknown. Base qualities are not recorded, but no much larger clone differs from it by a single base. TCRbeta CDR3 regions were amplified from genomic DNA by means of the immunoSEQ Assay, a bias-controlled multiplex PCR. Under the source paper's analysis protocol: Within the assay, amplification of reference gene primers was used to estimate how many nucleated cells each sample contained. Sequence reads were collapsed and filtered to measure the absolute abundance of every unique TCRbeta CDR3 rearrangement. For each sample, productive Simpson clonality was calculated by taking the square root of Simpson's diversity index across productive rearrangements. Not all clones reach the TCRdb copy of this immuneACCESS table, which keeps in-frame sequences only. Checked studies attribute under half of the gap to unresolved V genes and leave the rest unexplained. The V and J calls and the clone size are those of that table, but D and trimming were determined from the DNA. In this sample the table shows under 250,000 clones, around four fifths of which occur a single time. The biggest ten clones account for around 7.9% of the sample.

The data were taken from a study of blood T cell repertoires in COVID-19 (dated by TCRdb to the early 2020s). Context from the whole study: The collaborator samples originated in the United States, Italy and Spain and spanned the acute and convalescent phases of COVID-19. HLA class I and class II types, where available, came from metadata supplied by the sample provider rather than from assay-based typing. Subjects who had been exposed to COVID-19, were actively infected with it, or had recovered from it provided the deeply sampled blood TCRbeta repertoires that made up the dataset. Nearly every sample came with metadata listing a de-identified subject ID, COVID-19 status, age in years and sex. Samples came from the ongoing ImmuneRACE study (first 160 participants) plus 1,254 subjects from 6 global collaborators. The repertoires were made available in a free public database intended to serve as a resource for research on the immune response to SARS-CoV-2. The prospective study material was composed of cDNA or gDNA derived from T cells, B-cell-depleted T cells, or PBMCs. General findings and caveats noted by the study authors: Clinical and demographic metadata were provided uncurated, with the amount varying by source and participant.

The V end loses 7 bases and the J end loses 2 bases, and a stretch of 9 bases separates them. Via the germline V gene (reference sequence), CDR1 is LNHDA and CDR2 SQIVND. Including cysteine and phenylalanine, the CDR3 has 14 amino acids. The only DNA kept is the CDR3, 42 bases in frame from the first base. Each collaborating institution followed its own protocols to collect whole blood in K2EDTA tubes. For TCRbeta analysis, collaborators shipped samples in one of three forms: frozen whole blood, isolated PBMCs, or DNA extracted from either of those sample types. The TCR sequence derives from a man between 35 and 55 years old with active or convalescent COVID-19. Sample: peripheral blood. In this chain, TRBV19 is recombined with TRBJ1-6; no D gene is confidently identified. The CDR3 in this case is CASTKRAYNSPLHF. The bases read TGTGCCAGTACCAAGAGGGCCTATAATTCACCCCTCCACTTT.